This T cell receptor beta chain was observed in a study of cytomegalovirus exposure and HLA in healthy donors. With 7 bases removed from V and 3 bases from J, the gap between germline ends came to 16 bases. Germline lookup yields CDR1 LNHDA and CDR2 SQIVND (reference sequence). This CDR3 has 15 amino acids. The PCR made use of 60 Vbeta and 13 Jbeta primers. Profiled with immunoSEQ multiplex PCR; TCRdb holds only in-frame clones, not every one. The profile shows 90,000 to 150,000 clones, around 78% of them singletons. V usage is TRBV19 and J usage is TRBJ1-5, with D tentatively TRBD1 (5 bases). The clonotype originates from a woman in her 30s in good health and CMV-seropositive. Sequenced: PBMCs. Here the CDR3 DNA reads TGTGCCAGTACGGCCCTAGACAGATCCAATCAGCCCCAGCATTTT. Translating gives CASTALDRSNQPQHF.